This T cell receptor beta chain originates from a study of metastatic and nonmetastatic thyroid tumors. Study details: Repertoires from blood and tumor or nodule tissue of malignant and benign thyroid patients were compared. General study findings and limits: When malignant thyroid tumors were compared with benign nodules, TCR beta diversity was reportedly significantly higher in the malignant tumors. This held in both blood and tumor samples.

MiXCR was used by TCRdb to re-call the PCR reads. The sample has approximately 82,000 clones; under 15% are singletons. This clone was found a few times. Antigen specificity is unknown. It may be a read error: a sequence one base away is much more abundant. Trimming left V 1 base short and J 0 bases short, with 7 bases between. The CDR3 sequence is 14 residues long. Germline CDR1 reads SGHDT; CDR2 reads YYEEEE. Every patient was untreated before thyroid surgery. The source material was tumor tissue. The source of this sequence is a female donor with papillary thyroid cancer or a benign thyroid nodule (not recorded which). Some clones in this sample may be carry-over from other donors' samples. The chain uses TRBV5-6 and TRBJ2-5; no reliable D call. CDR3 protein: CASSLPMDQETQYF. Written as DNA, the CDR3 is TGTGCCAGCAGCTTGCCCATGGACCAAGAGACCCAGTACTTC.